The clone carrying this TCR beta chain came up once. No antigen is known for it. Clones were read by immunoSEQ multiplex PCR, and TCRdb kept only the in-frame ones, dropping some. This table has roughly 300,000 clones, approximately 90% appearing once. Treatment meaning: roughly 18 received Ad26.COV2.S at low or high dose, single or two shots; 5 received placebo; per-sample allocation not given. Day 63 following the first vaccine or placebo injection was when the samples were taken. This specimen belongs to a study of Ad26.COV2.S vaccination and SARS-CoV-2 variants. Trimming pared 5 bases from V and 0 bases from J, leaving 17 bases between. CDR1 and CDR2 from the germline V gene are LGHDT and YNNKEL (reference sequence). The CDR3 is 16 amino acids. Regarding the study as a whole: There was a possibility that the TCR breadth and depth analyses underestimated total T cell responses.

The chain joins TRBV3-1 (or the pseudogene TRBV3-2) to TRBJ2-7; perhaps TRBD1 as D (5 bases). The clonotype originates from a person between 18 and 65 years old who received the Ad26.COV2.S COVID-19 vaccine or a placebo. The starting material was peripheral blood, obtained in a trial of Ad26.COV2.S vaccine versus placebo. CDR3 sequence (DNA): TGTGCCAGCAGCGGGTGGGCTGGACACAGCTCCTACGAGCAGTACTTC. Encoded protein: CASSGWAGHSSYEQYF.